This TCR beta chain was sequenced during a study of lymphopenia after photon versus proton radiotherapy. This CDR3 region has 13 residues. CDR1 SEHNR and CDR2 FQNEAQ come from the germline V gene (reference sequence). The trim removed 9 bases at V and 4 bases at J, leaving 9 bases unmatched. Concerning this clone: Its specificity is not known.

TCRdb's table, derived via immunoSEQ multiplex PCR, lists solely in-frame clones and lacks some. The data contain about 70,000 clones, approximately 90% of them seen just once; the ten biggest clones take up 2% to 2.5%. General study findings and limits: Better survival with proton therapy was suggested as possible, not demonstrated. After lymphocyte nadir, photon-treated repertoires showed oligoclonal expansion, especially CD8+ Temra.

The sample here was peripheral blood, taken from a patient treated with photon-based radiotherapy. This clonotype was sampled from a woman aged 40-49 years with cholangiocarcinoma. The chain has TRBV7-9 and TRBJ2-7, with 7 bases fitting TRBD1. CDR3 sequence (DNA): TGTGCCAGTAGGGACAGCGCATCTTACGAGCAGTACTTC. It translates to CASRDSASYEQYF.